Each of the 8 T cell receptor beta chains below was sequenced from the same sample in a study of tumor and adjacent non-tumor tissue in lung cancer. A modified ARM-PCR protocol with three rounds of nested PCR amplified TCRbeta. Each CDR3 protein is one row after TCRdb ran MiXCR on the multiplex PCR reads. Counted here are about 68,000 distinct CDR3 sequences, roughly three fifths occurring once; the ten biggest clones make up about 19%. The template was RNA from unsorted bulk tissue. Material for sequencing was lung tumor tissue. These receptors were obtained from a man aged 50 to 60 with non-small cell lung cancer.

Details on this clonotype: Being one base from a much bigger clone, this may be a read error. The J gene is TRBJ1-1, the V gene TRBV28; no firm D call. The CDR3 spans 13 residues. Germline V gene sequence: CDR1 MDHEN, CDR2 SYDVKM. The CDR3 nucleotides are TGTACCAGCACTTACATCCTTGAGGGTGAAGCTTTCTTT. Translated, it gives CTSTYILEGEAFF.

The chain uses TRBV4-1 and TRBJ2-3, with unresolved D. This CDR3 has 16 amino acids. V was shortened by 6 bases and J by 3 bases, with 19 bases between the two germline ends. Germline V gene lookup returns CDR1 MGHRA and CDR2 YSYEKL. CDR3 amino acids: CASSQSVAVRTDTQYF. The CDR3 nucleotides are TGCGCCAGCAGTCAATCTGTGGCCGTGAGGACAGATACGCAGTATTTT.

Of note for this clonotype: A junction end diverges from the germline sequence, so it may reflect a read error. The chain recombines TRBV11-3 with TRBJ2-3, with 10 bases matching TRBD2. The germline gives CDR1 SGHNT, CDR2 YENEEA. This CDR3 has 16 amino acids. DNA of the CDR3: TGCGCCAGCAGCCCAGGGACTAGCGAGTTTGCAGATACGCAATATTTT. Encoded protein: CASSPGTSEFADTQYF.

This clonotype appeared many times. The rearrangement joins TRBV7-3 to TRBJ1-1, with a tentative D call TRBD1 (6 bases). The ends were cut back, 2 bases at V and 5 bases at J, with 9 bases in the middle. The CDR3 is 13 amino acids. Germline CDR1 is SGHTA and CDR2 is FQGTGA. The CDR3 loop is CASSLQGWTEAFF. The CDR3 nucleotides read TGTGCCAGCAGCTTACAGGGGTGGACTGAAGCTTTCTTT.

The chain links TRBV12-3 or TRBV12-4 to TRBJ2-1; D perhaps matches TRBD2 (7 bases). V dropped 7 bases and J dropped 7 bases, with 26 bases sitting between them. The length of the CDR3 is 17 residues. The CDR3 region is CASNPRASGRGVNEQFF. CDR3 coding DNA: TGTGCCAGCAATCCCCGGGCCAGTGGGAGGGGGGTAAATGAGCAGTTCTTC.

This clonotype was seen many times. DNA of the CDR3: TGCAGCGTTGAGGCTATCGGCTACACCTTC. Encoded protein: CSVEAIGYTF. This sequence joins TRBV29-1 and TRBJ1-2, with D unclear. The germline V and J ends were trimmed by 3 bases and 8 bases, with 7 bases remaining between them. Looked up from germline, CDR1 is SQVTM and CDR2 is ANQGSEA. This CDR3 has 10 residues.

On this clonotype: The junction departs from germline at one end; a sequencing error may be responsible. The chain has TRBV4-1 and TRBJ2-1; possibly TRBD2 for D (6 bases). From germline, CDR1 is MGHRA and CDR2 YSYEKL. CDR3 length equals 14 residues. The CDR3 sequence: CTSSQEPLERAAFF. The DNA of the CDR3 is TGCACCAGCAGCCAAGAACCTTTAGAGCGGGCTGCATTCTTC.

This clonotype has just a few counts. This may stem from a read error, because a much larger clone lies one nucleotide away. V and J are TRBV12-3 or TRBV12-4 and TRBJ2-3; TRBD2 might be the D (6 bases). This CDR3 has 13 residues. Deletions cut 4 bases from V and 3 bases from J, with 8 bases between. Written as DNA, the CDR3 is TGTGCCAGCAGTTCCGGGACTACAGATACGCAGTATTTT. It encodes CASSSGTTDTQYF.